A selection of T cell receptor beta chains follows, all from one sample in a study of blood T cell repertoires in COVID-19. Method: immunoSEQ multiplex PCR; TCRdb's copy keeps in-frame clones and lacks some. The repertoire holds about 290,000 clones, with 75% to 90% as singletons. Sequenced input: peripheral blood. These receptors originate from a woman aged 25 to 39 with active or convalescent COVID-19. Each CDR3 is given with its conserved first and last residue. D genes are given only for firm matches. Clone size appears in some rows only: once, few, many, or a class for an expanded clone.

CDR3nt	CDR3aa	v_gene	d_gene	abundance	j_gene
TGTGCCAGCAGTACTCACGGGGGGGCGCCAACTAACTATGGCTACACCTTC	CASSTHGGAPTNYGYTF	TRBV28	NA	NA	TRBJ1-2
TGTGCCAGCACCTATAGCGGAGCTTCCTACGAGCAGTACTTC	CASTYSGASYEQYF	TRBV6-5	NA	NA	TRBJ2-7
TGTGCCAGCAGCTTCCTAGCGGGGGGCCGTGATGAGCAGTTCTTC	CASSFLAGGRDEQFF	TRBV7-9	TRBD2	NA	TRBJ2-1
TGTGCCAGTAGTGGGGGCCTGAGGTCTGAAGCTTTCTTT	CASSGGLRSEAFF	TRBV19	NA	NA	TRBJ1-1
TGCGCCAGCAGCCAAGACCATTACGAGCGGAACACCATATATTTT	CASSQDHYERNTIYF	TRBV4-3	NA	few	TRBJ1-3
TGTGCCAGCAGCGCTAGACAGGGGGCGGGACCCGGGGAGCTGTTTTTT	CASSARQGAGPGELFF	TRBV9	TRBD1	few	TRBJ2-2
TGTGCCAGCACCCTACTCCTGGCAGGACAGCAAGAGACCCAGTACTTC	CASTLLLAGQQETQYF	TRBV6-6	NA	NA	TRBJ2-5
TGTGCCAGCAGCCAAGGGACTAATCAGCCCCAGCATTTT	CASSQGTNQPQHF	TRBV6-2/TRBV6-3	NA	NA	TRBJ1-5
TGTGCCAGCAGTCAGCCCGGGGATACGGTCGCTGAAGCTTTCTTT	CASSQPGDTVAEAFF	TRBV28	NA	NA	TRBJ1-1
TGCGCCAGCAGTGCGCCTTACAGGGGCCAAAACACTGAAGCTTTCTTT	CASSAPYRGQNTEAFF	TRBV10-2	TRBD1	NA	TRBJ1-1
TGTGCCAGCAGCGTAGCAGTCTCTGGAAACACCATATATTTT	CASSVAVSGNTIYF	TRBV9	NA	NA	TRBJ1-3
TGTGCCAGCTCACCTGGCGGGGTCTCTGGAAACACCATATATTTT	CASSPGGVSGNTIYF	TRBV18	NA	NA	TRBJ1-3
TGTGCCAGCAGCCCGGGGGGGGTCACAGGGAACAATGAGCAGTTCTTC	CASSPGGVTGNNEQFF	TRBV5-4	TRBD2	NA	TRBJ2-1
TGTGCCAGCAACGGCGGGGACTCCTTCACAGATACGCAGTATTTT	CASNGGDSFTDTQYF	TRBV2	NA	NA	TRBJ2-3
TGTGCCTCGGGGACGGGGACTGAAGCTTTCTTT	CASGTGTEAFF	TRBV30	NA	NA	TRBJ1-1
TGTGCCAGCAGTTCTCTCCCAGGGCGCGGGGATCAGCCCCAGCATTTT	CASSSLPGRGDQPQHF	TRBV27	NA	NA	TRBJ1-5
TGCGCCAGCAGCCGGCGGACTAGCGGGGGGTACCAAGAGACCCAGTACTTC	CASSRRTSGGYQETQYF	TRBV4-3	TRBD2	once	TRBJ2-5
TGCGCCAGCAGCTTGTACCTTACAGGGGGCGCCACAGATACGCAGTATTTT	CASSLYLTGGATDTQYF	TRBV5-1	TRBD1	NA	TRBJ2-3
TGTGCCAGCAGCCAAGGAATCGCGGGGGTGGGGACCCAGTACTTC	CASSQGIAGVGTQYF	TRBV3-1/TRBV3-2	TRBD2	NA	TRBJ2-5
TGCAGCGCCATGATAGCGGGGGTTAATCAAGAGACCCAGTACTTC	CSAMIAGVNQETQYF	TRBV29-1	TRBD2	NA	TRBJ2-5
TGTGCCAGCAGTTACTCGGCAGGGGTGGGGCGTTATGGCTACACCTTC	CASSYSAGVGRYGYTF	TRBV6-5	NA	NA	TRBJ1-2
TGTGCCAGCAGCTTGGAGCAGGGTGAAAAACTGTTTTTT	CASSLEQGEKLFF	TRBV5-4	NA	NA	TRBJ1-4
TGTGCAAGTCGCCCCCGACCGGGGGACGAGCAGTACTTC	CASRPRPGDEQYF	TRBV12-2	NA	NA	TRBJ2-7
TGTGCCAGCACATGGTCGGACAGGGCCCCCTCGAGGGATACGCAGTATTTT	CASTWSDRAPSRDTQYF	TRBV28	TRBD1	NA	TRBJ2-3
TGTGCCAGCACCAATTGGGGCGGACTGAACACTGAAGCTTTCTTT	CASTNWGGLNTEAFF	TRBV5-6	NA	NA	TRBJ1-1
TGTGCCAGTAATTGGGGAGGTAGCAATCAGCCCCAGCATTTT	CASNWGGSNQPQHF	TRBV6-5	NA	NA	TRBJ1-5
TGTGCCAGCAGCTTAAGGCGGGGGGTAGGAGATACGCAGTATTTT	CASSLRRGVGDTQYF	TRBV7-3	TRBD2	once	TRBJ2-3
TGTGCCAGCAGCTTAGGAGGGGGCAAGAGCTCCTACGAGCAGTACTTC	CASSLGGGKSSYEQYF	TRBV7-2	TRBD1	NA	TRBJ2-7
TGCGCCAGCAGCTCCCAAGGGGCTGGGGCCAACGTCCTGACTTTC	CASSSQGAGANVLTF	TRBV5-1	NA	NA	TRBJ2-6
TGTGCCAGTAGTATAGGGGCGGGGAACACAGATACGCAGTATTTT	CASSIGAGNTDTQYF	TRBV19	NA	NA	TRBJ2-3
TGTGCCAGCAGCTTGTACGGTGGTGAGCAGTTCTTC	CASSLYGGEQFF	TRBV5-8	NA	NA	TRBJ2-1
TGTGCCAGTAGTCCCGCAGGGGCGACGAACACTGAAGCTTTCTTT	CASSPAGATNTEAFF	TRBV19	NA	NA	TRBJ1-1
TGTGCCAGCATCCATCCCCAGGGGTGGAATGAAAAACTGTTTTTT	CASIHPQGWNEKLFF	TRBV7-3	NA	NA	TRBJ1-4
TGTGCCAGCAGCGTGGCTAGCGGGGCCACCGGGGAGCTGTTTTTT	CASSVASGATGELFF	TRBV9	TRBD2	once	TRBJ2-2
TGTGCCAGCAGCCCGGAACCAGGGAGCACAGATACGCAGTATTTT	CASSPEPGSTDTQYF	TRBV7-8	NA	NA	TRBJ2-3
TGTGCCAGCAGCTCGGGTCCTCGGGGGAGGTCCTACAATGAGCAGTTCTTC	CASSSGPRGRSYNEQFF	TRBV3-1/TRBV3-2	NA	NA	TRBJ2-1
TGTGCCACCGCCAAAGGGGGAAGGACGCACACTGAAGCTTTCTTT	CATAKGGRTHTEAFF	TRBV15	NA	NA	TRBJ1-1
TGTGCCAGCAGCTCGGCCCGGGTCAGCGCAACTAATGAAAAACTGTTTTTT	CASSSARVSATNEKLFF	TRBV7-2	NA	NA	TRBJ1-4
TGTGCCAGCAGCTTACAGGGCGAGATCACTGAAGCTTTCTTT	CASSLQGEITEAFF	TRBV5-4	NA	NA	TRBJ1-1
TGTGCCAGCAGCCTCGCCATGCCGGGGGCCTACGAGCAGTACTTC	CASSLAMPGAYEQYF	TRBV7-2	NA	NA	TRBJ2-7
TGCGCCAGCAGCCAACAGGGGGCCCCGAGCACAGATACGCAGTATTTT	CASSQQGAPSTDTQYF	TRBV4-3	TRBD1	NA	TRBJ2-3
TGTGCCAGCAGTCTTACTAGCGGGCAACGCACAGATACGCAGTATTTT	CASSLTSGQRTDTQYF	TRBV6-2/TRBV6-3	TRBD2	NA	TRBJ2-3
TGCGCCAGCAGCCAGAGACTAGCGGTCTCAATGGAAACGCAGTATTTT	CASSQRLAVSMETQYF	TRBV4-3	TRBD2	NA	TRBJ2-3
TGTGCCAGCAGCTCTTTTCGACTAGCCTCCTACGAGCAGTACTTC	CASSSFRLASYEQYF	TRBV13	TRBD2	NA	TRBJ2-7
TGTGCCAGCAGCCACCCCGAGGGTGAGCAGTTCTTC	CASSHPEGEQFF	TRBV7-2	NA	NA	TRBJ2-1
TGTGCTAGTGGTTTGTACCCGGACTACTATGGCTACACCTTC	CASGLYPDYYGYTF	TRBV12-5	NA	NA	TRBJ1-2
TGTGCCAGCAGTAGCTCGACAGGGGGTATTCTAGCGGGGGCCAACGTCCTGACTTTC	CASSSSTGGILAGANVLTF	TRBV6-2/TRBV6-3	TRBD1	NA	TRBJ2-6
TGTGCCAGCACCCGGTGGACTAGCGGGGTCAATGAGCAGTTCTTC	CASTRWTSGVNEQFF	TRBV28	TRBD2	NA	TRBJ2-1
TGTGCCATCAGTACCTCGACAGGGGACTTAAAGGGGAATACGCAGTATTTT	CAISTSTGDLKGNTQYF	TRBV10-3	TRBD1	NA	TRBJ2-3
TGTGCCATCAGTGAGTCGGCCGGGACAGGGGGCGAGCAGTACTTC	CAISESAGTGGEQYF	TRBV10-3	TRBD1	NA	TRBJ2-7
TGTGCCGCAGGGGCAGGGGGGAGTGTAAACATTCAGTACTTC	CAAGAGGSVNIQYF	TRBV28	NA	NA	TRBJ2-4
TGTGCCAGCAGTTCCCCGACTGTACCTGGAAAACTGTTTTTT	CASSSPTVPGKLFF	TRBV28	NA	NA	TRBJ1-4
TGTGCCAGCAGCCAGCCGGGACTTCGGGCGACCGAGCAGTACTTC	CASSQPGLRATEQYF	TRBV3-1/TRBV3-2	NA	NA	TRBJ2-7
TGTGCCACCAGCCCCGAAGGACAGGGACCCTACGAGCAGTACTTC	CATSPEGQGPYEQYF	TRBV15	TRBD1	NA	TRBJ2-7
TGTGCCAGCCATGACAGGGGGCGGAATCAGCCCCAGCATTTT	CASHDRGRNQPQHF	TRBV28	TRBD1	NA	TRBJ1-5
TGTGCCAGCAGCCCGGGCGGGGGGTTAGGCTATGGCTACACCTTC	CASSPGGGLGYGYTF	TRBV5-4	NA	NA	TRBJ1-2
TGTGCCAGCAGTTTCCGTTCACAAAGTGGCTACACCTTC	CASSFRSQSGYTF	TRBV27	NA	NA	TRBJ1-2
TGCGCCAGCAGCCCTATCGGAGGGGCGGGGGGCTACACCTTC	CASSPIGGAGGYTF	TRBV5-1	NA	NA	TRBJ1-2
TGTGCCAGTAGTACCACCTACGTGGAGACCCAGTACTTC	CASSTTYVETQYF	TRBV19	NA	NA	TRBJ2-5
TGTGCCAGCAGTTACGACAGCTACAATCAGCCCCAGCATTTT	CASSYDSYNQPQHF	TRBV6-5	NA	few	TRBJ1-5